This section outlines one T cell receptor (beta chain) sequence together with its context. The data derive from a study of blood T cell repertoires in COVID-19. Germline V gene sequence: CDR1 MDHEN, CDR2 SYDVKM. This CDR3 is built from 14 residues. V was clipped by 7 bases and J by 5 bases, with 15 bases between them. Assay: immunoSEQ multiplex PCR; the TCRdb copy retains only in-frame clones and omits some. Here the sample spans 150,000 to 200,000 clones, less than 85% being singletons. The sequenced material came from PBMCs or T cells enriched from blood (not recorded which). The source is a woman in her sixties with acute COVID-19. The chain has TRBV28 and TRBJ2-1, with D perhaps TRBD2 (6 bases). The CDR3 reads CASTTLGEDNEQFF. The DNA of the CDR3 is TGTGCCAGCACCACGTTGGGGGAGGACAATGAGCAGTTCTTC.